What follows are 10 T cell receptor beta chains derived from one specimen sequenced in a study of cytomegalovirus exposure and HLA in healthy donors. Vbeta (60) and Jbeta (13) primers were used in the PCR. The assay was immunoSEQ multiplex PCR, and TCRdb's table has in-frame clones only and misses some. Here the sample spans 99,000 or so clones, under 85% being singletons. Sequenced material: PBMCs. The origin of the receptors is a female donor in good health and CMV-seropositive.

This clone showed up just a few times. V usage is TRBV13 and J usage is TRBJ2-5, with 7 nucleotides matching TRBD1. With V trimmed by 0 bases and J by 4 bases, 8 bases remained unmatched. The length of the CDR3 is 16 residues. Germline CDR1 is PRHDT and CDR2 is FYEKMQ (reference sequence). CDR3 nucleotides: TGTGCCAGCAGCTTAGGCTCTACAGGGGCGAGAGAGACCCAGTACTTC. As protein: CASSLGSTGARETQYF. Together with reference TRBV13 and TRBJ2-5, the CDR3 gives the full variable domain: AAGVIQSPRHLIKEKRETATLKCYPIPRHDTVYWYQQGPGQDPQFLISFYEKMQSDKGSIPDRFSAQQFSDYHSELNMSSLELGDSALYFCASSLGSTGARETQYFGPGTRLLVL.

This chain joins TRBV5-6 and TRBJ1-1; 7 bases match TRBD1. Germline CDR1 SGHDT, CDR2 YYEEEE. This CDR3 spans 16 amino acids. V lost 2 bases, J lost 0 bases, and 7 bases stayed unmatched. CDR3 DNA: TGTGCCAGCAGCTTCTCTTACAGGGGTTTGAACACTGAAGCTTTCTTT. Its translation: CASSFSYRGLNTEAFF.

This chain joins TRBV5-4 and TRBJ1-1; 7 positions agree with TRBD1. V trimming: 5 bases; J trimming: 2 bases; junction bases outside the gene matches: 9. The CDR3 runs to 15 residues. Germline CDR1 reads SGHNT; CDR2 reads YYREEE (reference sequence). CDR3 protein: CASRSIGTVNTEAFF. CDR3 nucleotide sequence: TGTGCCAGCAGGTCCATAGGGACAGTCAACACTGAAGCTTTCTTT. The full variable domain, in which reference TRBV5-4 and TRBJ1-1 provide the parts outside the CDR3, is ETGVTQSPTHLIKTRGQQVTLRCSSQSGHNTVSWYQQALGQGPQFIFQYYREEENGRGNFPPRFSGLQFPNYSSELNVNALELDDSALYLCASRSIGTVNTEAFFGQGTRLTVV.

V usage is TRBV15 and J usage is TRBJ2-1; D perhaps matches TRBD1 (6 bases). CDR3 length equals 13 residues. The germline CDR1 and CDR2 sequences are LNHNV and YYDKDF (reference sequence). The V end lost 8 bases, the J end lost 3 bases, and 11 bases lay between the germline ends. The CDR3, as DNA: TGTGCCACCTCAGGGGAGAACTACAATGAGCAGTTCTTC. This gives the protein CATSGENYNEQFF.

The chain recombines TRBV5-1 with TRBJ2-1, with TRBD2 matching over 10 bases. With V trimmed by 4 bases and J by 5 bases, 15 bases remained unmatched. The CDR3 contains 18 residues. Germline-derived CDR1 and CDR2 are SGHRS and YFSETQ. As DNA, the CDR3 is TGCGCCAGCAGCATGGGCAGGACTAGCGGTAGCAAAGACAATGAGCAGTTCTTC. Its protein product is CASSMGRTSGSKDNEQFF.

This chain joins TRBV6-5 and TRBJ2-7; 8 bases align to TRBD1. The CDR3 is made up of 15 amino acids. CDR1 and CDR2 (germline): MNHEY, SVGAGI. The trim removed 2 bases at V and 0 bases at J, leaving 3 bases unmatched. The CDR3 DNA is TGTGCCAGCAGTTACCTGGGACAGGTCTCCTACGAGCAGTACTTC. Protein sequence: CASSYLGQVSYEQYF.

The chain carries TRBV28 and TRBJ1-1; tentatively, D is TRBD1 (5 bases). V was trimmed by 5 bases and J by 1 base, leaving 14 bases between them. This CDR3 spans 15 amino acids. Germline assignment: CDR1 MDHEN and CDR2 SYDVKM. The CDR3 nucleotides read TGTGCCAGCAGTCCACGGACATACAGGAACACTGAAGCTTTCTTT. As protein: CASSPRTYRNTEAFF.

This clone has only one observation. Here the CDR3 reads CASRSSGLKSLNQPQHF. The CDR3 bases are TGTGCCAGCAGATCTTCGGGACTGAAGTCCCTCAATCAGCCCCAGCATTTT. The chain couples TRBV28 to TRBJ1-5; a weak D match, TRBD1 (5 bases). The V gene lost 6 bases and the J gene lost 3 bases, with 21 bases spanning the gap. The CDR3 spans 17 residues. The germline gives CDR1 MDHEN, CDR2 SYDVKM.

Turning to this clone: At one boundary the junction diverges from the germline segment, which might be a read error. The V call is TRBV5-1, the J call TRBJ2-5, with 10 bases fitting TRBD2. Per germline, CDR1 SGHRS and CDR2 YFSETQ. This CDR3 is 16 amino acids long. CDR3 loop: CAGSLEGLAEQETQYF. CDR3 sequence (DNA): TGCGCCGGCAGCTTGGAAGGACTAGCGGAGCAAGAGACCCAGTACTTC.

This rearrangement joins TRBV27 to TRBJ2-7, with a tentative D call TRBD2 (6 bases). V was shortened by 2 bases and J by 1 base, with 9 bases between the two germline ends. CDR1 and CDR2 from the germline V gene are MNHEY and SMNVEV (reference sequence). The CDR3 spans 14 residues. The CDR3 bases are TGTGCCAGCAGTTTAGCGGGAAGATCCTACGAGCAGTACTTC. Translation gives CASSLAGRSYEQYF.